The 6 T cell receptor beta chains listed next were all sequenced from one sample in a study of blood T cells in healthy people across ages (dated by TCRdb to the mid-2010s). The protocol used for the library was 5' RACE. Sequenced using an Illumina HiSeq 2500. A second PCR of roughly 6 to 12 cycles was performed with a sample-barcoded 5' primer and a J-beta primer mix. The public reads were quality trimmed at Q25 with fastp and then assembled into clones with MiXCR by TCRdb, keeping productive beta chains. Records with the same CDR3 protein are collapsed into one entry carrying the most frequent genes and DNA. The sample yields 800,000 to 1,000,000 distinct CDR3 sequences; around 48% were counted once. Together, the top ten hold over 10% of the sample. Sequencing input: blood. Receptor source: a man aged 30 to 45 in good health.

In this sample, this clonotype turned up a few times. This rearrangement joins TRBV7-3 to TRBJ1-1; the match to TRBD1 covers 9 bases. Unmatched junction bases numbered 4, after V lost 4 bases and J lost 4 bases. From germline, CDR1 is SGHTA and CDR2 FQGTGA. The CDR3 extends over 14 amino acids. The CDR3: CASSSDRGSTEAFF. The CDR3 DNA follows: TGTGCCAGCAGCTCGGACAGGGGATCCACTGAAGCTTTCTTT.

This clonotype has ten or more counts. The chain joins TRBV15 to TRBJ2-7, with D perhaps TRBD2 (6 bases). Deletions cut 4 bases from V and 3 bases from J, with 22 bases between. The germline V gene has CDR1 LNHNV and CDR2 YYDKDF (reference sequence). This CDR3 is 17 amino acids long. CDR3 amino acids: CATSISIIGEVYYEQYF. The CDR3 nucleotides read TGTGCCACCAGCATCTCGATCATTGGGGAGGTTTACTACGAGCAGTACTTC.

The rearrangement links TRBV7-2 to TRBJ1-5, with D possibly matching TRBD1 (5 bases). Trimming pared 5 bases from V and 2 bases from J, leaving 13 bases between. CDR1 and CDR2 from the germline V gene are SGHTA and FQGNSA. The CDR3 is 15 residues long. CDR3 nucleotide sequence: TGTGCCAGCAGCCTAAACCGGGACGGCAATCAGCCCCAGCATTTT. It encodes CASSLNRDGNQPQHF. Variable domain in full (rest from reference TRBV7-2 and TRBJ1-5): GAGVSQSPSNKVTEKGKDVELRCDPISGHTALYWYRQSLGQGLEFLIYFQGNSAPDKSGLPSDRFSAERTGGSVSTLTIQRTQQEDSAVYLCASSLNRDGNQPQHFGDGTRLSIL.

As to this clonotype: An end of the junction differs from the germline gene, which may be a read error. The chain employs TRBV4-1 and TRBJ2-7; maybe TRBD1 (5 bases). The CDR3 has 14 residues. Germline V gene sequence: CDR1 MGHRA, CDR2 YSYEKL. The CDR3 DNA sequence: TGCGCCAGCAGTCAAGATTGGGGCCCCTACGAGCAGTACTTC. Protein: CASSQDWGPYEQYF.

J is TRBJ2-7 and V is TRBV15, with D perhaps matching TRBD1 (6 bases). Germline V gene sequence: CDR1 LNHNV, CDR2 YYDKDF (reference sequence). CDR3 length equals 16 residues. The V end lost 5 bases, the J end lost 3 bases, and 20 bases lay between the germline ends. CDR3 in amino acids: CATSPLWDTTVYEQYF. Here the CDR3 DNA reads TGTGCCACCAGCCCTCTATGGGACACAACCGTCTACGAGCAGTACTTC.

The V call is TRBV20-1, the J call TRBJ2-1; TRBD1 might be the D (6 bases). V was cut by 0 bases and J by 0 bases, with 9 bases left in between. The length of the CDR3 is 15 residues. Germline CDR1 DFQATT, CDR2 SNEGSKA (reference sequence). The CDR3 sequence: CSARDLQGSYNEQFF. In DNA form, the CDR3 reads TGCAGTGCTAGAGATCTACAGGGCTCCTACAATGAGCAGTTCTTC.